This T cell receptor beta chain derives from a study of T cell responses to AZD1222 COVID-19 vaccine (dated by TCRdb to the early 2020s). In terms of the full investigation: A total of more than 230 trial participants underwent TCR sequencing, of whom some 210 received two doses of AZD1222 and around 25 received two doses of the MenACWY control vaccine. Trial participants were enrolled by age into 18-55, 56-69 and 70-plus year subgroups, with 148, 28 and 57 TCR-sequenced participants respectively. The paper's findings and limits, for the study overall: Because no day 14 peak-response samples were available, the repertoires could be characterized only after the peak T cell response. Participants were mostly white British, with more females than males. The authors suggested clonal diversity may have been underestimated. Epitopes outside the regions mutated in the B.1.351 and B.1.1.7 variants were reportedly recognized by nearly half of the unique spike-specific TCRs. Conclusions about previously exposed vaccinees are limited because only a handful of AZD1222 recipients were SARS-CoV-2 seropositive at baseline. Vaccine-associated CD4 TCRs spanned the whole spike protein, with dominant responses in regions 160-218 and 743-854. In the small 56-69-year group, the increase in depth fell short of significance, most likely because of low power. Spike-specific TCR breadth and depth rose significantly after two AZD1222 doses compared with day 0 and with MenACWY recipients.

The time point label on this specimen signifies: about 28 days (+/-7) after the second vaccine dose. AZD1222 recipients with second doses at about 4 weeks or about 12 weeks were pooled, because spike-specific TCR depth and breadth did not differ between schedules. Vaccinee samples were obtained from the UK trials COV001 and COV002, which included a single-blind randomized controlled phase 2/3 trial of AZD1222 (ChAdOx1 nCoV-19) in healthy adults. Trial participant PBMC samples were collected at day 0 and day 28 after the second dose for TCRbeta chain sequencing. As to this clone: What this receptor recognizes is not known. Base qualities are not at hand, and no much larger clone is one base apart.

The CDR3 regions of human TCRbeta chains were subjected to immunosequencing. The authors processed their data as follows. TCRs in the repertoires were compared against a reference library of SARS-CoV-2-specific TCRs that had been generated with the MIRA antigen-specificity platform. Breadth was defined as the fraction of unique TCRs that were SARS-CoV-2-associated. Depth was defined as the fraction of total T cells that were SARS-CoV-2-associated. Using the MIRA data, each spike-specific TCR was assigned both to the spike region to which the TCR was reactive and to a CD4 or CD8 class. Log10-transformed breadth and depth values were compared by one-way ANOVA with Sidak's multiple comparisons tests. TCRdb retrieved this table from immuneACCESS and kept in-frame rearrangements only. Not all clones are present; in checked studies, unresolved V genes account for under half, and no reason is known for the remainder. That table supplies the V and J calls and clone size; D and trimming were determined from the DNA. For this sample the table gives 150,000 or so clones, of which around 90% were detected only once. The top ten hold approximately 3.6% of the sample.

The CDR3 covers 16 residues, taking in both the cysteine and the phenylalanine. Here the CDR3 DNA is all that survives: 48 bases in frame from base 1. The sample consisted of peripheral blood, taken 28 days after the second AZD1222 dose. The TCR comes from an adult who received the AZD1222 COVID-19 vaccine. The chain employs TRBV21-1 and TRBJ2-7; the DNA was not compared with TRBD1, the D call given in the table. TRBV21-1 is a pseudogene segment. The CDR3 region reads CASSKGNRGITYEQYF. The DNA sequence is given as TGTGCCAGCAGCAAAGGTAACAGGGGGATAACCTACGAGCAGTACTTC.